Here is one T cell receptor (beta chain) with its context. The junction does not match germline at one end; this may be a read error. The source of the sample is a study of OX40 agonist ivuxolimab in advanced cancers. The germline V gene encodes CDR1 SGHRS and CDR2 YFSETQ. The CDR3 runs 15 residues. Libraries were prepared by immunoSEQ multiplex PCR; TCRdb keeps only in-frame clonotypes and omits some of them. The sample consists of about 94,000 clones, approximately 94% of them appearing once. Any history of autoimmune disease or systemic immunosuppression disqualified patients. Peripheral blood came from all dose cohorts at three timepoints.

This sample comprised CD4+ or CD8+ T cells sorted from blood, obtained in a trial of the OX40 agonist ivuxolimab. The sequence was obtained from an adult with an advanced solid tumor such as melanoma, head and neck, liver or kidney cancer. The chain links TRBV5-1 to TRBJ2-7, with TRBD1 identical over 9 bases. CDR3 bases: TGCGCCAGCAGTTTGGCCCCGGGACAGGGCTACGAGCAGTACTTC. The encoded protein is CASSLAPGQGYEQYF.